The 21 T cell receptor beta chains listed next were all sequenced from one sample in a study of blood T cell repertoires in COVID-19 (TCRdb year 2020). The library was generated by the immunoSEQ multiplex PCR assay. TCRdb's version of the immuneACCESS table is confined to in-frame rearrangements and falls short of the full clone set. An unresolved V gene accounts for under half of the shortfall where checked; the remainder is of unknown origin. The sample profile shows fewer than 350,000 clones; around 85% of them were found once. The ten largest clones capture approximately 1.9% of the sample. Sequencing was done on a sample of PBMCs or T cells enriched from blood (not recorded which). The source is a woman under 40 who had been exposed to COVID-19.

The gene calls are TRBV23-1 and TRBJ1-4; 12 bases are shared with TRBD1. TRBV23-1 is placed among ORFs of uncertain function. J was trimmed by 2 bases and V by 0 bases; bases with no gene match: 10. The CDR3 extends over 20 amino acids. The CDR3 region is CASSQSIRGQGAPTNEKLFF. Written as DNA, the CDR3 is TGCGCCAGCAGTCAATCGATCCGGGGACAGGGGGCGCCCACTAATGAAAAACTGTTTTTT.

V is TRBV2 and J is TRBJ1-6; 8 bases match TRBD1. This CDR3 contains 15 residues. Germline V gene lookup returns CDR1 SNHLY and CDR2 FYNNEI. J gave up 10 bases and V 4 bases, and 9 bases lay outside the gene matches. This chain's CDR3 is CASSVIRTGRSPLHF. The DNA of the CDR3 is TGTGCCAGCAGTGTCATTAGGACAGGGCGGTCACCCCTCCACTTT.

This rearrangement joins TRBV5-6 to TRBJ2-1; no reliable D call. Looked up from germline, CDR1 is SGHDT and CDR2 is YYEEEE. The CDR3 is 12 residues long. V was trimmed by 0 bases and J by 10 bases, leaving 8 bases between them. CDR3 DNA sequence: TGTGCCAGCAGCTTGGTAAGCGACGAGCAGTTCTTC. Its protein is CASSLVSDEQFF. The full variable domain, in which reference TRBV5-6 and TRBJ2-1 provide the parts outside the CDR3, is DAGVTQSPTHLIKTRGQQVTLRCSPKSGHDTVSWYQQALGQGPQFIFQYYEEEERQRGNFPDRFSGHQFPNYSSELNVNALLLGDSALYLCASSLVSDEQFFGPGTRLTVL.

The chain carries TRBV6-5 and TRBJ1-2; D call uncertain. Trimming left V 4 bases short and J 8 bases short, with 17 bases between. Germline V gene sequence: CDR1 MNHEY, CDR2 SVGAGI. This CDR3 contains 14 residues. The DNA for the CDR3 is TGTGCCAGCAGTTCTTCTCTCGACATTAACGGCTACACCTTC. It codes for CASSSSLDINGYTF.

The CDR3 DNA reads TGCGCCAGCAGGACTAGCGCCTCCTACAATGAGCAGTTCTTC. Translation: CASRTSASYNEQFF. The J gene is TRBJ2-1, the V gene TRBV5-1; 8 bases are a match to TRBD2. With 5 bases clipped from V and 0 bases from J, the junction kept 1 base outside the gene matches. The CDR3 length is 14 residues. Germline V CDR1 and CDR2: SGHRS, YFSETQ.

The V and J genes are TRBV2 and TRBJ2-5, with 11 bases lining up with TRBD2. The CDR3 is 17 amino acids. The trim removed 4 bases at V and 4 bases at J, leaving 11 bases unmatched. Per the germline V gene, CDR1 is SNHLY and CDR2 is FYNNEI. As DNA, the CDR3 is TGTGCCAGCAGTGCAAAAACTAGCGGGAGAATGGCAGAGACCCAGTACTTC. Translation: CASSAKTSGRMAETQYF.

The chain uses TRBV6-1 and TRBJ2-7; D might be TRBD2 (5 bases). Trimming pared 3 bases from V and 0 bases from J, leaving 18 bases between. Germline CDR1 and CDR2: MNHNS and SASEGT. The CDR3 length is 17 residues. This chain's CDR3 is CASSEGVSGESSYEQYF. CDR3 DNA: TGTGCCAGCAGTGAGGGAGTGTCAGGCGAGAGCTCCTACGAGCAGTACTTC.

The chain couples TRBV4-2 to TRBJ2-3, with 8 bases that match TRBD2. CDR1 is LGHNA and CDR2 is YNFKEQ in the germline V gene. With V trimmed by 5 bases and J by 0 bases, 7 bases remained unmatched. The CDR3 is 16 amino acids. CDR3 sequence reads: CASSGGRNPSTDTQYF. The CDR3 region has the DNA TGTGCCAGCAGCGGCGGGAGGAACCCTAGCACAGATACGCAGTATTTT.

V gene TRBV23-1 combines with J gene TRBJ2-7; 10 nucleotides align to TRBD1. TRBV23-1 is sorted into the ORF group, with uncertain function. The V and J ends lost 3 bases and 5 bases, in that order; junction bases with no gene match: 4. This CDR3 comprises 14 residues. CDR3 nucleotides: TGCGCCAGCAGTCACACAGACAGGGGGCACGAGCAGTACTTC. The encoded protein is CASSHTDRGHEQYF.

The rearrangement uses TRBV19 and TRBJ2-7; possible D gene TRBD2, 7 bases. Germline CDR1 reads LNHDA; CDR2 reads SQIVND (reference sequence). V lost 5 bases and J lost 0, with 17 bases in between. The length of the CDR3 is 16 residues. CDR3 in DNA: TGTGCCAGTAGTTCGTGGGGGGGGCGAGGCTCCTACGAGCAGTACTTC. This sequence encodes CASSSWGGRGSYEQYF.

The chain combines TRBV19 with TRBJ1-3; D is undetermined. The V end lost 5 bases, the J end lost 0 bases, and 14 bases lay between the germline ends. In germline, CDR1 is LNHDA, CDR2 SQIVND (reference sequence). The CDR3 is made up of 16 amino acids. Here the CDR3 reads CASSVPVGPSGNTIYF. The CDR3 nucleotides read TGTGCCAGTAGTGTACCGGTTGGGCCCTCTGGAAACACCATATATTTT.

The V call is TRBV7-8, the J call TRBJ2-6; maybe TRBD1 (6 bases). V lost 6 bases to trimming and J lost 0 bases, with 21 bases between them. CDR3 length: 19 residues. CDR1 and CDR2 from the germline V gene are SGHVS and FQNEAQ. CDR3 amino acids: CASRFGVWDTFSGANVLTF. In DNA, the CDR3 is TGTGCCAGCAGGTTCGGTGTTTGGGACACCTTCTCTGGGGCCAACGTCCTGACTTTC.

This chain connects TRBV7-9 to TRBJ1-2; D remains unclear. This CDR3 comprises 16 residues. The V and J ends lost 6 bases and 0 bases respectively, with 17 bases between them. The germline V gene encodes CDR1 SEHNR and CDR2 FQNEAQ (reference sequence). The CDR3 sequence: CASRSFGVSTNYGYTF. The CDR3, as DNA: TGTGCCAGCAGGTCGTTCGGGGTTTCGACTAACTATGGCTACACCTTC.

This clone was seen only once. V usage is TRBV7-3 and J usage is TRBJ2-3; 9 nucleotides match TRBD2. The CDR3 loop spans 17 amino acids. Trimming at V came to 3 bases and at J to 4 bases, leaving 11 bases not matched to a gene. From germline, CDR1 is SGHTA and CDR2 FQGTGA. This chain's CDR3 is CASSFLSVAGVADTQYF. The CDR3 DNA reads as TGTGCCAGCAGCTTCTTATCGGTAGCGGGAGTAGCAGATACGCAGTATTTT.

Of note for this clone: Other DNA sequences from this sample encode an identical CDR3 as well. This chain connects TRBV24-1 to TRBJ1-5; TRBD1 aligns across 10 bases. The J segment lost 2 bases and the V segment lost 3 bases, leaving 0 bases of the junction unmatched. The CDR3 loop spans 15 amino acids. Germline CDR1 reads KGHDR; CDR2 reads SFDVKD. CDR3 in amino acids: CATSDGQGGNQPQHF. CDR3 sequence (DNA): TGTGCCACCAGTGATGGACAGGGGGGCAATCAGCCCCAGCATTTT.

The chain employs TRBV12-3 or TRBV12-4 and TRBJ1-6; TRBD1 aligns across 8 bases. The CDR3 has 13 residues. V was pared by 3 bases and J by 13 bases, with 5 bases of the junction left unmatched. DNA of the CDR3: TGTGCCAGCAGTTTTCTAGGACAGGGTCCCCTCCACTTT. Encoded protein: CASSFLGQGPLHF.

The chain couples TRBV29-1 to TRBJ1-1; D is ambiguous. The CDR3 contains 13 residues. The V end lost 6 bases, the J end lost 1 base, and 12 bases lay between the germline ends. CDR1 and CDR2 (germline): SQVTM, ANQGSEA. CDR3 nucleotides: TGCAGCGTGCCCTTGCTGAGGAACACTGAAGCTTTCTTT. Translating it yields CSVPLLRNTEAFF.

The chain links TRBV13 to TRBJ1-5; 9 positions agree with TRBD1. The germline V gene has CDR1 PRHDT and CDR2 FYEKMQ (reference sequence). Trimming removed 5 bases from V and 6 bases from J; junction bases left unmatched: 11. This CDR3 has 16 amino acids. The CDR3 protein is CASSPGGQGVRQPQHF. In nucleotides, the CDR3 is TGTGCCAGCAGCCCCGGGGGACAGGGCGTCCGTCAGCCCCAGCATTTT.

This rearrangement joins TRBV4-3 to TRBJ2-3; 9 bases line up with TRBD2. CDR1 is LGHNA, CDR2 YSLEER, per germline. CDR3 size: 16 residues. Unmatched junction bases numbered 4, after V lost 1 base and J lost 2 bases. The CDR3 DNA is TGCGCCAGCAGCCAAGTAGCGGGGGTGAACACAGATACGCAGTATTTT. Protein: CASSQVAGVNTDTQYF.

V is TRBV28 and J is TRBJ1-1, with TRBD1 matching 7 bases. CDR1 is MDHEN and CDR2 is SYDVKM in the germline V gene. CDR3 length: 13 residues. After removal of 6 bases from V and 5 bases from J, the junction contained 6 bases not matched to a gene. CDR3 bases: TGTGCCAGCAGAGAACAGGGGAGGACTGAAGCTTTCTTT. Its translation is CASREQGRTEAFF.

This chain joins TRBV5-1 and TRBJ1-6, with 7 bases fitting TRBD1. CDR1 is SGHRS and CDR2 is YFSETQ in the germline V gene. The CDR3 covers 17 residues. The junction had 13 bases not matched to a gene; V was cut back by 4 bases and J by 6 bases. As DNA, the CDR3 is TGCGCCAGCAGCATAGACAGGGTTAAGGCGGGTAATTCACCCCTCCACTTT. It encodes CASSIDRVKAGNSPLHF.